These 17 T cell receptor beta chains were sequenced from one sample in a study of graft-versus-host responses after intestinal transplantation. Libraries were prepared by immunoSEQ multiplex PCR; TCRdb keeps only in-frame clonotypes and omits some of them. The sample holds about 73,000 clones, roughly 90% seen once. These receptors' targets are unknown. Source: unstimulated CD8+ T cells sorted from spleen or lymph node cells, taken before transplant. These receptors came from a human donor who was the organ donor for an intestinal transplant.

The chain recombines TRBV7-2 with TRBJ1-6; 9 bases match TRBD1. The trim removed 5 bases at V and 7 bases at J, leaving 12 bases unmatched. CDR1 and CDR2 (germline): SGHTA, FQGNSA. The CDR3 extends over 17 amino acids. The CDR3 region is CASSEGQGVFPNSPLHF. CDR3 nucleotides: TGTGCCAGCAGCGAGGGACAGGGCGTTTTCCCGAATTCACCCCTCCACTTT.

The chain is built from TRBV18 and TRBJ2-7; 9 bases map to TRBD1. The CDR3 is 16 residues long. After removal of 1 base from V and 3 bases from J, the junction contained 7 bases not matched to a gene. Germline V lookup: CDR1 KGHSH, CDR2 LQKENI. The chain's CDR3 is CASSPLPWTGDYEQYV. CDR3 nucleotide sequence: TGTGCCAGCTCACCACTGCCATGGACAGGGGACTACGAGCAGTACGTC.

CDR3 bases: TGCGCCAGCAGCCAAGATGAGTTTGGCGGGGGGGCCGGAAATGAGCAGTTCTTC. Translating gives CASSQDEFGGGAGNEQFF. This chain uses TRBV4-3 with TRBJ2-1, with 9 positions matching TRBD2. The germline V gene encodes CDR1 LGHNA and CDR2 YSLEER. The CDR3 length is 18 residues. J was trimmed by 7 bases and V by 0 bases; bases with no gene match: 13.

V gene TRBV5-5 combines with J gene TRBJ2-7, with 9 bases identical to TRBD1. Trimming cost V 5 bases and J 4 bases; bases outside gene matches: 4. CDR1 is SGHKS and CDR2 is YYEKEE in the germline V gene (reference sequence). The CDR3 is 13 residues long. The CDR3 DNA is TGTGCCAGCAGGGAGGGACAGGGATACGAGCAGTACGTC. Amino acid sequence: CASREGQGYEQYV.

The CDR3, as DNA: TGTGCCAGCAGCCAAAGCGGAAGAGGGGATACGCAGTATTTT. Translated: CASSQSGRGDTQYF. The rearrangement uses TRBV16 and TRBJ2-3; D perhaps matches TRBD2 (5 bases). CDR3 length: 14 residues. Germline values: CDR1 KGHSY, CDR2 FQNENV. With 2 bases removed from V and 6 bases from J, the gap between germline ends came to 12 bases.

This sequence joins TRBV5-1 and TRBJ1-1, with D maybe TRBD1 (5 bases). This CDR3 contains 14 residues. The germline V gene has CDR1 SGHRS and CDR2 YFSETQ. The V end was cut by 0 bases, the J end by 5 bases, with 11 bases between. This CDR3 is CASSLGRVLTEAFF. The CDR3 DNA follows: TGCGCCAGCAGCTTGGGCAGGGTATTGACTGAAGCTTTCTTT.

The V call is TRBV6-6, the J call TRBJ2-5; TRBD2 agrees at 10 bases. The V and J ends lost 4 bases and 5 bases, in that order; junction bases with no gene match: 7. CDR1 and CDR2 from the germline V gene are MNHNY and SVGAGI (reference sequence). The CDR3 is 15 residues long. CDR3 nucleotides: TGTGCCAGCAGTTTTTCTCTAGCGGGGGATGAGACCCAGTACTTC. Amino acids: CASSFSLAGDETQYF.

V gene TRBV5-3 combines with J gene TRBJ2-3, with TRBD2 matching over 7 bases. TRBV5-3 has ORF status, its function being uncertain. This CDR3 contains 19 residues. V dropped 2 bases and J dropped 0; count of bases not matched to a gene: 15. CDR3: CARSFPLGGGTSSTDTQYF. CDR3 sequence (DNA): TGTGCCAGAAGCTTTCCACTTGGCGGGGGAACTTCTAGCACAGATACGCAGTATTTT.

The chain recombines TRBV11-2 with TRBJ2-3; D gene uncertain. V lost 2 bases and J lost 2, with 17 bases in between. The CDR3 contains 17 residues. Germline V gene data show CDR1 as SGHAT and CDR2 as FQNNGV. CDR3 DNA sequence: TGTGCCAGCAGCTTAATGGGCTCCGTTGGCCTCACAGATACGCAGTATTTT. This translates into CASSLMGSVGLTDTQYF.

The chain links TRBV2 to TRBJ2-3, with D possibly being TRBD2 (5 bases). The CDR3 spans 16 residues. With 5 bases removed from V and 7 bases from J, the gap between germline ends came to 22 bases. Per the germline V gene, CDR1 is SNHLY and CDR2 is FYNNEI. The CDR3 spells CASSPTFAWTHYTQYF. DNA for the CDR3: TGTGCCAGCAGTCCCACCTTTGCTTGGACTCATTATACGCAGTATTTT.

The V and J genes are TRBV2 and TRBJ1-1; 7 bases map to TRBD1. CDR3 length: 14 amino acids. Germline assignment: CDR1 SNHLY and CDR2 FYNNEI. After removal of 6 bases from V and 0 bases from J, the junction contained 4 bases not matched to a gene. Here the CDR3 reads CASSGDSLNTEAFF. CDR3 bases: TGTGCCAGCAGCGGGGACAGCTTGAACACTGAAGCTTTCTTT. The variable domain in full, with the rest retrieved from reference TRBV2 and TRBJ1-1, is EPEVTQTPSHQVTQMGQEVILRCVPISNHLYFYWYRQILGQKVEFLVSFYNNEISEKSEIFDDQFSVERPDGSNFTLKIRSTKLEDSAMYFCASSGDSLNTEAFFGQGTRLTVV.

The chain employs TRBV4-2 and TRBJ1-3; D is perhaps TRBD1 (6 bases). The CDR3 totals 16 residues. Trimming left V 0 bases short and J 0 bases short, with 9 bases between. Germline-derived CDR1 and CDR2 are LGHNA and YNFKEQ. The CDR3 loop is CASSQDPGASGNTIYF. Written as DNA, the CDR3 is TGTGCCAGCAGCCAAGATCCAGGGGCCTCTGGAAACACCATATATTTT.

J is TRBJ1-2 and V is TRBV19; maybe TRBD1 (5 bases). The germline gives CDR1 LNHDA, CDR2 SQIVND (reference sequence). This CDR3 comprises 15 residues. V was pared by 3 bases and J by 3 bases, with 14 bases between. The CDR3 DNA reads as TGTGCCAGTAGTATGGGCAGGGTAGGGTACTATGGCTACACCTTC. Protein: CASSMGRVGYYGYTF.

The CDR3 coding sequence is TGTGCCAGCAGTGAAGACGAGGGGGGGCCTTGGTATGAGCAGTTCTTC. Amino acids: CASSEDEGGPWYEQFF. The rearrangement joins TRBV6-1 to TRBJ2-1; possibly TRBD2 for D (7 bases). Per the germline V gene, CDR1 is MNHNS and CDR2 is SASEGT. The CDR3 runs 16 residues. Trimming cost V 1 base and J 8 bases, with 18 bases left between them.

This chain connects TRBV13 to TRBJ2-1; D is uncertain. Trimming shortened V by 6 bases and J by 5 bases, and 8 bases separated the two germline ends. CDR1 and CDR2 (germline): PRHDT, FYEKMQ (reference sequence). CDR3 size: 12 residues. The CDR3, as DNA: TGTGCCAGCAGAGGCGGTGACAATGAGCAGTTCTTC. As protein: CASRGGDNEQFF.

This clone came up once. The CDR3 DNA reads as TGTGCCAGCTCACCACAGGGGAGGGCAACTAATGAAAAACTGTTTTTT. It translates to CASSPQGRATNEKLFF. The gene calls are TRBV18 and TRBJ1-4; a weak D match, TRBD1 (5 bases). Per germline, CDR1 KGHSH and CDR2 LQKENI. CDR3 length equals 16 residues. Trimming pared 1 base from V and 0 bases from J, leaving 9 bases between.

This clone was detected only once. The rearrangement joins TRBV15 to TRBJ2-1, with D hard to call. The V gene lost 4 bases and the J gene lost 5 bases, with 18 bases spanning the gap. Germline values: CDR1 LNHNV, CDR2 YYDKDF (reference sequence). CDR3 size: 16 residues. CDR3 sequence reads: CATSTETWLDHNEQFF. The CDR3 DNA is TGTGCCACCAGCACAGAAACGTGGCTAGACCACAATGAGCAGTTCTTC.